The source of this T cell receptor beta chain is a study of cytomegalovirus exposure and HLA in healthy donors (dated by TCRdb to the late 2010s). Study-wide context: According to an earlier analysis of 550 to 750 of the donors, some 180 million T cells yielded roughly 100 million unique TCR beta sequences and 276 Gb of sequence data. The number of typed donors differed by locus: about 620-640 for A, B, C, DRB1 and DQB1; about 520 for DQA1; approximately 610 for DPA1; and 450 to 480 for DPB1. A later analysis re-analyzed previously published TCR beta repertoires from roughly 630 donors and added high-resolution HLA genotyping to study TCR occurrence patterns. The T cell repertoires of 666 subjects were profiled by immunosequencing and related to cytomegalovirus serostatus. The study aimed to test whether signatures of past pathogen exposure could be identified by cataloging public T cell receptors. Every repertoire in the discovery cohort had been generated on one and the same sequencing platform. HLA typing covered class I and class II loci at four-digit resolution. An early release covering 500 to 750 HLA-typed donors comprised about 320 gigabases of sequencing data and approximately 85 million unique TCR sequences. Four or five DR-DQ haplotypes were handled as single units for association and clustering because linkage in the cohort was strong. Donor age, sex, ethnicity and CMV serostatus were compiled together with the repertoire data. Among the roughly 390 genotyped donors, around 79% belonged to the genetic ancestry cluster associated with self-reported Caucasian donors. An earlier analysis of nearly 600 of the donors applied high-throughput TCR beta sequencing to assess whether each TCR beta V gene segment acted as functional or pseudogenic. Along with the approximately 650-subject first cohort, a separate validation cohort of over a hundred different subjects was used. Among 398 genotyped donors of the cohort, an average of about 240,000 unique TCR beta nucleotide sequences were sequenced per donor, approximately 20% of them non-productive. In a later genetic analysis, genome-wide SNP genotypes for about 55% of the roughly 700 donors were used, and that subset was treated as a discovery cohort. Rather than using new phenotypic data, the later analysis identified candidate immune exposures from TCR beta sequences and from how often those sequences occurred across donors. High-throughput TCR immunosequencing, statistical association of individual TCRs with disease status, and machine learning were combined to predict cytomegalovirus infection status.

CDR1 and CDR2, looked up from the germline V gene, are SNHLY and FYNNEI. The CDR3 holds 15 amino acids from the cysteine to the phenylalanine. CDR3 DNA only is kept here, 45 bases in frame from base 1. The germline V end is reduced by 6 bases and the J end by 5 bases; junction bases left unmatched: 9. Concerning this clone itself: The specificity of this receptor is unknown. Qualities for individual bases were not recorded, and no much larger clone is one base off.

The cohort consisted of fewer than 700 healthy bone marrow donors. All cohort members were sampled while nominally healthy, although unrecorded immune exposures were likely present. The donor was CMV seropositive and belonged to the group of about 290 seropositive cohort members. Every donor gave a peripheral blood sample, and the peripheral blood mononuclear cells from that sample were used for TCR beta sequencing. The Qiagen DNeasy Blood Extraction Kit was used to extract genomic DNA from the blood cell samples. The research as a whole found: A later analysis found that most CMV-associated TCR beta chains appeared HLA-restricted, with HLA associations seemingly driven largely by CMV exposure. The classifier was reported to diagnose cytomegalovirus status with high specificity and sensitivity in both the original and validation cohorts. V-gene and J-gene trimming of TCR beta chains was associated with a missense DCLRE1C variant in a later genetic analysis, and the association was replicated in an independent cohort. Only TCR beta chains were sequenced in this cohort, and the absence of alpha or paired-chain data limited detectable features. In vitro tests confirmed that a few of the cytomegalovirus-associated TCR beta chains recognize cytomegalovirus antigens. It was suggested by the authors that the approach could potentially be generalized to other disease states and immunological phenotypes. A total of fewer than 200 TCR beta chains were listed by the study as associated with cytomegalovirus. Specific HLA alleles were associated with roughly 16,000 TCR beta sequences at a false discovery rate of 0.05 in a later analysis. Most TCR sequences were observed very rarely across donors, whereas some public TCRs were present in many individuals. According to a later analysis, parvovirus B19, influenza, CMV and Epstein-Barr virus appeared linked to several top co-occurrence clusters. A later genetic analysis reported fewer N-insertions in productive TCRs among donors in an Asian-associated ancestry cluster than the roughly 700-donor mean. A later analysis found that TCR association rates varied across HLA loci, with DRB1 alleles showing the most associated TCRs and HLA-C alleles the fewest. Sequencing depth was assumed to be roughly uniform across donors in the presence/absence analyses, though that assumption may not hold. Correlated functional status among segregating V segments might reflect linkage disequilibrium, but an unknown experimental factor could not be ruled out. CMV serostatus was the only immune exposure information available for the cohort. Compared with equally common non-associated chains, HLA-associated TCR beta chains in a later analysis were more clonally expanded and had lower generation probabilities. Strong co-occurrence of HLA alleles, especially DR and DQ, made assigning TCR associations to individual alleles difficult. The 87-base-pair reads could not distinguish some IMGT-functional V segments, including TRBV6-2 and TRBV6-3, so those segments were excluded. In an earlier analysis of approximately 600 of the donors, most TCR beta V segments were observed in productive rearrangements about 87% or about 30% of the time, broadly matching IMGT annotations. A further reported finding was that TCR beta sequences accurately predicted the HLA-A and HLA-B alleles for most subjects in the first cohort. A group of highly shared sequence variants was considered likely to be a technical artifact of the sequencing pipeline. Some 16 rarely observed V segments, including chromosome 9 orphons, were excluded from the earlier analysis of some 590 of the donors because counts were too low. Because HLA typing was missing for some donors at each locus, association tests included only the typed subset.

Libraries were built with the immunoSEQ multiplex PCR assay. The multiplex PCR relied on a mix of 60 forward primers for TCR Vbeta segments and 13 reverse primers for TCR Jbeta segments. The CDR3 region of rearranged TCR beta genes was amplified from genomic DNA with a multiplex PCR assay. The amplified TCR beta libraries were sequenced on the Illumina HiSeq System as 87-base-pair reads. Per the authors' processing: Across the 700 or so repertoires, a later analysis counted some 81 million unique TCR beta chains, around 11 million of which were shared by at least two donors. A nearest-neighbor algorithm error-corrected the raw reads and collapsed the reads into unique sequences, merging closely related sequences to remove PCR and sequencing errors. CDR3 sequences were aligned to IMGT reference sequences to assign V, D and J gene segments. For a sequence to be retained, at least a six-nucleotide match to both a V gene segment and a J gene segment was required. Rearrangements were classified as productive when the CDR3 lacked stop codons and remained in frame with V and J, and all other rearrangements were classified as non-productive. CDR3 was defined by IMGT convention, running from the second conserved V-encoded cysteine to the conserved J-encoded phenylalanine. Sequences without an unambiguous match to a single V gene segment were excluded from the earlier analysis of almost 600 of the donors. In an earlier analysis of several hundred of the donors, V segments were called functional above 56.7% productive rearrangements and were called segregating when the between-donor standard deviation exceeded 5%. A statistical classification framework was built to diagnose cytomegalovirus status from the catalog of TCR beta chain sequences. V and J gene assignment, in a later analysis, came from comparing TCR nucleotide sequences with IMGT/GENE-DB human TR gene sequences. Using the TCRdist pipeline, a later analysis assigned CDR3 sequences along with most-parsimonious VDJ recombination scenarios. In a later analysis, every TCR beta chain was defined by the combination of its CDR3 amino acid sequence and its V-gene family, and reads without a unique V-gene family were dropped. In a later analysis, 550 to 650 highly shared, low-generation-probability nucleotide sequences were removed to address suspected cross-contamination and a sequencing artifact. For each public chain, a later analysis derived a clonal expansion index from normalized ranks of inferred template counts within each repertoire. In a later analysis, generation probabilities were computed with a VDJ recombination model fitted to out-of-frame rearrangements, and the resulting probabilities were checked against IGoR. In a later analysis, TCR-TCR, TCR-HLA and TCR-CMV co-occurrence was scored with hypergeometric tests, and a repertoire-size bias correction was applied to TCR pairs. To estimate false discovery rates, a later analysis permuted the HLA or CMV assignments 20 times. In a later analysis, co-occurring TCRs were grouped using DBSCAN, and TCRdist sequence similarity was added for clustering within HLA-allele-positive subsets. For co-occurrence clustering, repertoires with fewer than 30,000 or more than 120,000 public chains were excluded, along with a handful of repertoires with anomalous nucleotide sharing. TCRdb mirrors the immuneACCESS table, restricted to in-frame sequences. Some clones are absent from its copies; in checked studies, under half trace to an unresolved V gene, and the reason for the others is unknown. From that table come the V and J calls and clone size; the DNA was used to work out D and trimming. Present in this sample are roughly 100,000 clones, around 80% of which were seen just once. About 6.9% of the sample belongs to the ten largest clones.

The sample taken for sequencing was PBMCs. The receptor was isolated from a young man in good health and CMV-seropositive. This chain is built from TRBV2 and TRBJ2-2; 7 bases in the junction line up with TRBD1. The CDR3 sequence is CASSRDRGSTGELFF. The DNA sequence is given as TGTGCCAGCAGCCGGGACAGAGGTAGTACCGGGGAGCTGTTTTTT.